This T cell receptor beta chain is drawn from a study of beta chain features in type 1 diabetes. Study-wide findings and caveats: People with Type 1 diabetes carried modestly yet significantly shorter TCRB CDR3s in all four CD4+ subsets. Whether TCRB rearrangement is influenced by HLA type went unresolved here.

cDNA synthesis used the whole RNA isolate, giving expressed TCRB sequences. Here immunoSEQ multiplex PCR was the method, and the copy in TCRdb shows in-frame clones only, minus some. The repertoire includes 600,000 or so clones, more than 13% of them detected once, and 0.035% to 0.04% sits in the top ten. About this clone: Its antigen is still unknown.

Germline V gene lookup returns CDR1 SNHLY and CDR2 FYNNEI. Trimming cost V 7 bases and J 3 bases, with 12 bases left between them. The CDR3 has 13 amino acids. Sort purity for all populations was recorded as exceeding 98%. The chain links TRBV2 to TRBJ1-2, with D unresolved. This clonotype was sampled from a man between 18 and 29 years old with type 1 diabetes. Sequencing was carried out using naive CD4+ T cells from blood. CDR3 loop: CASNKDGYYGYTF. The CDR3 DNA reads TGTGCCAGCAACAAGGACGGATACTATGGCTACACCTTC.